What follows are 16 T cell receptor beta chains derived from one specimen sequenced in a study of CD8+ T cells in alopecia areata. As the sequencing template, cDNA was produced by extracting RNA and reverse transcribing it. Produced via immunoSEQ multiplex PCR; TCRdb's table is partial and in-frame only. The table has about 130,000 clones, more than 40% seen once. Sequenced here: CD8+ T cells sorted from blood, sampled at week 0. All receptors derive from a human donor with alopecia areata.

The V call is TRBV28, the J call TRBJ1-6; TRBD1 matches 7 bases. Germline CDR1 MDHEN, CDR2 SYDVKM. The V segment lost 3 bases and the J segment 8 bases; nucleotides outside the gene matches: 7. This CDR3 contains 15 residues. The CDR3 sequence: CASSFLGTDDSPLHF. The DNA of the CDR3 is TGTGCCAGCAGTTTTCTAGGGACAGATGATTCACCCCTCCACTTT.

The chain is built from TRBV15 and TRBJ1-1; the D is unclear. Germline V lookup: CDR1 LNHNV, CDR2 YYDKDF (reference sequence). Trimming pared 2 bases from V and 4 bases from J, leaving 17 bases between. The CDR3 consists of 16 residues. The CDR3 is CATSRLGPGRSTEAFF. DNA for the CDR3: TGTGCCACCAGCAGACTCGGGCCCGGGAGGAGCACTGAAGCTTTCTTT.

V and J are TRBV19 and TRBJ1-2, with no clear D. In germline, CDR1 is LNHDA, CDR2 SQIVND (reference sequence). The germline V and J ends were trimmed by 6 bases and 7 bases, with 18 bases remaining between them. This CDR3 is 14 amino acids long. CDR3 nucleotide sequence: TGTGCCAGTAGCCACGTGGACGACTCCGGTGGCTACACCTTC. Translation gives CASSHVDDSGGYTF. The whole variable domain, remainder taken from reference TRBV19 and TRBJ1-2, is DGGITQSPKYLFRKEGQNVTLSCEQNLNHDAMYWYRQDPGQGLRLIYYSQIVNDFQKGDIAEGYSVSREKKESFPLTVTSAQKNPTAFYLCASSHVDDSGGYTFGSGTRLTVV.

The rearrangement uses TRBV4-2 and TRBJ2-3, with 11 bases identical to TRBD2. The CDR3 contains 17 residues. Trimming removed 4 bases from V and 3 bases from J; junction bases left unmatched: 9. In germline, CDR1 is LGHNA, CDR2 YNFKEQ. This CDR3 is CASSLNPSGGITDTQYF. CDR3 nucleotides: TGTGCCAGCAGCCTAAACCCTAGCGGGGGGATAACAGATACGCAGTATTTT.

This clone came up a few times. The CDR3 nucleotides read TGTGCCAGCCGGTCCGGGACAGGGGGCAACTATGGCTACACCTTC. Amino acids: CASRSGTGGNYGYTF. The chain carries TRBV7-9 and TRBJ1-2, with 12 bases aligning to TRBD1. Trimming removed 8 bases from V and 2 bases from J; junction bases left unmatched: 6. Germline V CDR1 and CDR2: SEHNR, FQNEAQ (reference sequence). The CDR3 is 15 residues long.

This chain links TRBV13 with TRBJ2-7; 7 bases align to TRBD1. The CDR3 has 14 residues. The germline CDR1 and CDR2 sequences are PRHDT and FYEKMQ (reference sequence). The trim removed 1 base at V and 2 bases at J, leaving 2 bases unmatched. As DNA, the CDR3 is TGTGCCAGCAGCTTAGCCGGGACAGCCTACGAGCAGTACTTC. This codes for CASSLAGTAYEQYF.

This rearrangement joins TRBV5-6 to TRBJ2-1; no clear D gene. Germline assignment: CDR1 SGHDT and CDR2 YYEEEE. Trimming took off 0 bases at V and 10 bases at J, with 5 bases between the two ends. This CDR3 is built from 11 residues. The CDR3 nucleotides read TGTGCCAGCAGCTTGGGGAGAGAGCAGTTCTTC. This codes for CASSLGREQFF.

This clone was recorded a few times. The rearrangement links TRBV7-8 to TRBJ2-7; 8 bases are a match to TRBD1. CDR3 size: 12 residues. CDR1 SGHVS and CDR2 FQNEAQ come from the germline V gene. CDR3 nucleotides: TGTGCTGGCGGGACAGGTCATTACGAGCAGTACTTC. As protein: CAGGTGHYEQYF.

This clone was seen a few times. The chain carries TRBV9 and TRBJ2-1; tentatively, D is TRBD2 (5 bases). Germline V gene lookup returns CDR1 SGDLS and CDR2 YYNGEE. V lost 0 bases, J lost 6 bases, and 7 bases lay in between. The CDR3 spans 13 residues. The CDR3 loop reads CASSVGGSNEQFF. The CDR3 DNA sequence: TGTGCCAGCAGCGTAGGTGGGAGCAATGAGCAGTTCTTC.

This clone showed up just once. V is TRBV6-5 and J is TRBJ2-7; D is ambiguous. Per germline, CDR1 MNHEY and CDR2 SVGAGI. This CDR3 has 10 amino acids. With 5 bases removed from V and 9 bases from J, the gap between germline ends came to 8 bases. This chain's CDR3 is CASSDPGQYF. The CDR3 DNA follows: TGTGCCAGCAGTGACCCGGGGCAGTACTTC.

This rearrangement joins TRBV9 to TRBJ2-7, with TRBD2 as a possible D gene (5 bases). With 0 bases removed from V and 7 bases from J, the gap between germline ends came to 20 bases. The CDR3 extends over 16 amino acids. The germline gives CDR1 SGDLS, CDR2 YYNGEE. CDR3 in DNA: TGTGCCAGCAGCGTAGGAGACGGGGTTACCTTCGGGGAGCAGTACTTC. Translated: CASSVGDGVTFGEQYF.

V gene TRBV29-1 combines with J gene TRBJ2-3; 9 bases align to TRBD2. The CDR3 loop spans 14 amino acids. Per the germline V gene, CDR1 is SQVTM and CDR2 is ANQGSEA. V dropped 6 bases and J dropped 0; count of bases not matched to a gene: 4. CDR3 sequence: CSVAGGISTDTQYF. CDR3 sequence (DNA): TGCAGCGTCGCGGGGGGGATTAGCACAGATACGCAGTATTTT.

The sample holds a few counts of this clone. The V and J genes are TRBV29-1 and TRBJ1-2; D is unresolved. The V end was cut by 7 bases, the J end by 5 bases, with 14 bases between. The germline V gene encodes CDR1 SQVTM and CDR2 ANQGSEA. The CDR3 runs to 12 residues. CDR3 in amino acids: CSALDTVYGYTF. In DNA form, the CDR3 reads TGCAGCGCCCTAGACACGGTTTATGGCTACACCTTC.

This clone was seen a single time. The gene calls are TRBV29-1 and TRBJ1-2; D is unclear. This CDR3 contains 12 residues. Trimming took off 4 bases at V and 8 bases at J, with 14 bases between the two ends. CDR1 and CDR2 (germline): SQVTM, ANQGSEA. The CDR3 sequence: CSVVVSDGGYTF. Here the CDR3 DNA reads TGCAGCGTTGTCGTATCCGACGGGGGCTACACCTTC.

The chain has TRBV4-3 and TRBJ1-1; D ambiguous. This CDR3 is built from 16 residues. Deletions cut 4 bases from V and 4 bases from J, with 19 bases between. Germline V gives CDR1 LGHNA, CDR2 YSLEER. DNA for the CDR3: TGCGCCAGCAGCCCAACACGAACAGTGCTAGGCACTGAAGCTTTCTTT. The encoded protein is CASSPTRTVLGTEAFF.

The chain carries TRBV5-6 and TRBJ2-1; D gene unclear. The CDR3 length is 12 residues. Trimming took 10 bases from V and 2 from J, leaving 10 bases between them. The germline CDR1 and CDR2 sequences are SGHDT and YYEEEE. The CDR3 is CASGLTYNEQFF. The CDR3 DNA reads TGTGCCTCGGGCCTAACCTACAATGAGCAGTTCTTC.